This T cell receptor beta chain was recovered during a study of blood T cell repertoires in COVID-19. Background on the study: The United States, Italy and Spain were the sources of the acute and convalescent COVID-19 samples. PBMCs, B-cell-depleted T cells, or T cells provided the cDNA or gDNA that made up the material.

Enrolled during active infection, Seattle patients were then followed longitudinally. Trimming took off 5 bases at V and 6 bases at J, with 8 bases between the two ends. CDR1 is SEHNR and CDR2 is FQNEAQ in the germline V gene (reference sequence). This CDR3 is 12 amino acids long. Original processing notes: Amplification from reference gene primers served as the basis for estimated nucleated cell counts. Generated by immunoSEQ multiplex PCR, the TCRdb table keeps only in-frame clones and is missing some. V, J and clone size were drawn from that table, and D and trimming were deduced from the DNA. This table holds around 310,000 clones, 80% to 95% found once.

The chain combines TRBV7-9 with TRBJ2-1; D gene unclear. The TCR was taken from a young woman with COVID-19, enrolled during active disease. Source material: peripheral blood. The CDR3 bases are TGTGCCAGCAGCCCCAGAACCAATGAGCAGTTCTTC. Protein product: CASSPRTNEQFF.